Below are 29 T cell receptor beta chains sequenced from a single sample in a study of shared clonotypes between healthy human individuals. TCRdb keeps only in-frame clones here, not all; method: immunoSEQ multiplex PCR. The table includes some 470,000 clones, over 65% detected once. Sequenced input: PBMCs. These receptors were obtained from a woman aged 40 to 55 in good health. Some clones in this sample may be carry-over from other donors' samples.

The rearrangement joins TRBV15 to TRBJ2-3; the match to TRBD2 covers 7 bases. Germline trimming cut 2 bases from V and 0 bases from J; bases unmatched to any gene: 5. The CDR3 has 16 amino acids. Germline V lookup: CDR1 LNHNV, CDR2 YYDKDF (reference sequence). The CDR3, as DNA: TGTGCCACCAGCAGAAAACAGACTAGCAGCACAGATACGCAGTATTTT. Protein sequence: CATSRKQTSSTDTQYF.

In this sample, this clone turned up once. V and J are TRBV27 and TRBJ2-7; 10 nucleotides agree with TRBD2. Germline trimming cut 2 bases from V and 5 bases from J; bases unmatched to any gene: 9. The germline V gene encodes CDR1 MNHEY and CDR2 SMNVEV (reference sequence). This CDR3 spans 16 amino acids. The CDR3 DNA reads TGTGCCAGCAGTTTAAGGCGTCTAGCGGGAGATCACGAGCAGTACTTC. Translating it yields CASSLRRLAGDHEQYF.

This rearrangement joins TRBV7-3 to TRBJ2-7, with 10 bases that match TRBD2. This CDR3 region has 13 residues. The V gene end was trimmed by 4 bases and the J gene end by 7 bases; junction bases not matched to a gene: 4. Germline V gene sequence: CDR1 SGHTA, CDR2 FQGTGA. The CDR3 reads CASSSQLAGEQYF. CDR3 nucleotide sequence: TGTGCCAGCAGCTCCCAACTAGCGGGAGAGCAGTACTTC.

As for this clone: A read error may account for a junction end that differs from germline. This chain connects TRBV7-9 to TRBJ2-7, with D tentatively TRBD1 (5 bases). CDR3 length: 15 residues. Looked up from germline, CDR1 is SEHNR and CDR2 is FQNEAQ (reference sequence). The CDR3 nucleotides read TGCGCCAGCAGCCAAGACAGCATAGGCTCCTACGAGCAGTACTTC. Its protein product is CASSQDSIGSYEQYF. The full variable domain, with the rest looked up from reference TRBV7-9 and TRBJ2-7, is DTGVSQNPRHKITKRGQNVTFRCDPISEHNRLYWYRQTLGQGPEFLTYFQNEAQLEKSRLLSDRFSAERPKGSFSTLEIQRTEQGDSAMYLCASSQDSIGSYEQYFGPGTRLTVT.

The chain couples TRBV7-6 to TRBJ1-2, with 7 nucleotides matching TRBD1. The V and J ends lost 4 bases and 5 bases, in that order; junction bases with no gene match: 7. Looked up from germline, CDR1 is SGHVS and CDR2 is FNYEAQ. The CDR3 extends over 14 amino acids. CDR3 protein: CASSSGGAAYGYTF. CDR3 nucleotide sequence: TGTGCCAGCAGCTCAGGGGGGGCGGCGTATGGCTACACCTTC. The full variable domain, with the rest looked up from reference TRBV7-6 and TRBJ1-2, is GAGVSQSPRYKVTKRGQDVALRCDPISGHVSLYWYRQALGQGPEFLTYFNYEAQQDKSGLPNDRFSAERPEGSISTLTIQRTEQRDSAMYRCASSSGGAAYGYTFGSGTRLTVV.

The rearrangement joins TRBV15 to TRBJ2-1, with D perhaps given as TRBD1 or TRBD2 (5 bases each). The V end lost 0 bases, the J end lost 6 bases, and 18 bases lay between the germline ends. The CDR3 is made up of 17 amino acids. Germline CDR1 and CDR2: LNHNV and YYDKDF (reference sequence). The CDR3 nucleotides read TGTGCCACCAGCAGAGATCGGGGAGTTCTAAGGGGCAATGAGCAGTTCTTC. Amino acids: CATSRDRGVLRGNEQFF.

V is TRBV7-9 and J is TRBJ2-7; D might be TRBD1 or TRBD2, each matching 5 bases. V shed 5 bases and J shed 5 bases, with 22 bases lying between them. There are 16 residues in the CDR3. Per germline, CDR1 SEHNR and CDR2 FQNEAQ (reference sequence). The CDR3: CASSRVGTSGVHEQYF. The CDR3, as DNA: TGTGCCAGCAGCCGTGTTGGGACCTCGGGCGTCCACGAGCAGTACTTC.

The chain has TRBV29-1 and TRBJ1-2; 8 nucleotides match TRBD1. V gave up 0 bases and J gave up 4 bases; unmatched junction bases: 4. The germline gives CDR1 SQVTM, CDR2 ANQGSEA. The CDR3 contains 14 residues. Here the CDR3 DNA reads TGCAGCGTTGAAGAGTCGGACAGGGTCTATGGCTACACCTTC. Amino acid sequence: CSVEESDRVYGYTF.

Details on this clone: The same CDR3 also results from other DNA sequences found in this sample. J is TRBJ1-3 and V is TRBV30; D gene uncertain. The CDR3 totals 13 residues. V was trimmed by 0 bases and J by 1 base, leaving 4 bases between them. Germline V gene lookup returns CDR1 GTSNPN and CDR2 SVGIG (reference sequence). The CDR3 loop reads CAWSVSSGNTIYF. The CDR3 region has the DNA TGTGCCTGGAGTGTTAGTTCTGGAAACACCATATATTTT.

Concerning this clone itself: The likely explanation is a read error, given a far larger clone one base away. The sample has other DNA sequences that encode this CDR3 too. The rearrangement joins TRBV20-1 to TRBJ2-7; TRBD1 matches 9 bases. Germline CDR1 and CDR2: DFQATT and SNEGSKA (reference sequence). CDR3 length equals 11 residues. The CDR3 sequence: CSASRQGEQYF. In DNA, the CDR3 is TGCAGTGCTAGCCGACAGGGGGAGCAGTACTTT.

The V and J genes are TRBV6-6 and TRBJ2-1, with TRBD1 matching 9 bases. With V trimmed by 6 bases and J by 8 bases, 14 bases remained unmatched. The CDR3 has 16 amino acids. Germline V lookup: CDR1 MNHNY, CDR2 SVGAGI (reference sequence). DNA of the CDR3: TGTGCCAGCAGCCGAATCCGACAGGGGGTCTGGGATGAGCAGTTCTTC. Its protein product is CASSRIRQGVWDEQFF.

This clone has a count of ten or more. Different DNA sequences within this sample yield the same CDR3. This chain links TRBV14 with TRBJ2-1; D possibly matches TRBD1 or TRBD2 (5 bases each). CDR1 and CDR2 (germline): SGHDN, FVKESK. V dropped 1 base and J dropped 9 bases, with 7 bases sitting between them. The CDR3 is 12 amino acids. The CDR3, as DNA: TGTGCCAGCAGCCAAGTGGGGGTTGAGCAGTTCTTC. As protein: CASSQVGVEQFF.

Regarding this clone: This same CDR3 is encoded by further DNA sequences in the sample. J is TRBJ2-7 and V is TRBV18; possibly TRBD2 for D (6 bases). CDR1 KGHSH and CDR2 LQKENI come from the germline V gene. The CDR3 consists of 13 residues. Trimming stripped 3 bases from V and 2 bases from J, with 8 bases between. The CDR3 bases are TGTGCCAGCTCACCGGGAGGTCCCTACGAGCAGTACTTC. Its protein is CASSPGGPYEQYF.

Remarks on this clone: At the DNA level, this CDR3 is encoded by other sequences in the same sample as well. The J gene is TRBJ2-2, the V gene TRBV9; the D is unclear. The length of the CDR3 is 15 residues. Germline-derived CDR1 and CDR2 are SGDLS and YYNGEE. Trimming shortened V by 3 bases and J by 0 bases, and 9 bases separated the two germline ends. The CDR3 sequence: CASSARSSNTGELFF. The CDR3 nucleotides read TGTGCCAGCAGCGCCCGGAGTTCGAACACCGGGGAGCTGTTTTTT.

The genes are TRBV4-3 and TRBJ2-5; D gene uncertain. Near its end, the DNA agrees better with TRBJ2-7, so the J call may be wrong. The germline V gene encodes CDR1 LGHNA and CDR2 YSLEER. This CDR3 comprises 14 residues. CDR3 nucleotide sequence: TGCGCCAGCAGCCAAGATAGGATCTCCTACGAGCAGTACTTC. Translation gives CASSQDRISYEQYF.

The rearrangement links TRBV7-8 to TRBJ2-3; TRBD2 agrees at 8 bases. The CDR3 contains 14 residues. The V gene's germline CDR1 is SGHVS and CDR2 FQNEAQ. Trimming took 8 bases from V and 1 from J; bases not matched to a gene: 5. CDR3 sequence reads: CASGGAGGTDTQYF. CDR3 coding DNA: TGTGCCAGCGGGGGAGCGGGAGGCACAGATACGCAGTATTTT.

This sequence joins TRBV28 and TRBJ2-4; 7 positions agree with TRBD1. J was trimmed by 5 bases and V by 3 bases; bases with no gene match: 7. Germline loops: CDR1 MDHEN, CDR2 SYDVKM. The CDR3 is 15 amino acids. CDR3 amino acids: CASSFSGQTQNIQYF. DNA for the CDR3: TGTGCCAGCAGTTTCTCGGGACAGACCCAAAACATTCAGTACTTC.

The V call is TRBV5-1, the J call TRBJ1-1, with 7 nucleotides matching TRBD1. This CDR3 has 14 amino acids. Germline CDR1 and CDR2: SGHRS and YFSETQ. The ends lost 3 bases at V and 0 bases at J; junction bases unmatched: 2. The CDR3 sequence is CASSWGQLNTEAFF. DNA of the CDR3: TGCGCCAGCAGCTGGGGACAGTTGAACACTGAAGCTTTCTTT. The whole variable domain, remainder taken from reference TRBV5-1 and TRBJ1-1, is KAGVTQTPRYLIKTRGQQVTLSCSPISGHRSVSWYQQTPGQGLQFLFEYFSETQRNKGNFPGRFSGRQFSNSRSEMNVSTLELGDSALYLCASSWGQLNTEAFFGQGTRLTVV.

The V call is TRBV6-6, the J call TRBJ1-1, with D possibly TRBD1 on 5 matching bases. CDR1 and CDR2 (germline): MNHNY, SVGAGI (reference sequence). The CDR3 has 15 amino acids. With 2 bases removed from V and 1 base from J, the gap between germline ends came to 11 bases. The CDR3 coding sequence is TGTGCCAGCAGTTACCGGGGGGACCCGAACACTGAAGCTTTCTTT. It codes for CASSYRGDPNTEAFF.

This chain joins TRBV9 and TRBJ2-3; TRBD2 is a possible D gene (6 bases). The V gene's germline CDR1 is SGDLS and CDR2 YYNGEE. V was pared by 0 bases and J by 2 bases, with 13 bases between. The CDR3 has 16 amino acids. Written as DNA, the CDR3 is TGTGCCAGCAGCGTAGCTCGGGGGTCACCCACAGATACGCAGTATTTT. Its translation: CASSVARGSPTDTQYF.

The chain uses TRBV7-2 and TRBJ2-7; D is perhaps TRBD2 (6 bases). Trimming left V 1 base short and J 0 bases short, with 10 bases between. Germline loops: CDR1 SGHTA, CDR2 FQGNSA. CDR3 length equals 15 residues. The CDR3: CASSLGSGFSYEQYF. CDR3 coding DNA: TGTGCCAGCAGCTTAGGGAGCGGGTTCTCCTACGAGCAGTACTTC.

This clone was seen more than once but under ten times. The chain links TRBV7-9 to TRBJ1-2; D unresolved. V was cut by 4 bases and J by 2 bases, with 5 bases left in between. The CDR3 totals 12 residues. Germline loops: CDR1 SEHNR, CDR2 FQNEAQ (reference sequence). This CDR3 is CASSSPNYGYTF. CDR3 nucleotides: TGTGCCAGCAGCTCTCCCAACTATGGCTACACCTTC.

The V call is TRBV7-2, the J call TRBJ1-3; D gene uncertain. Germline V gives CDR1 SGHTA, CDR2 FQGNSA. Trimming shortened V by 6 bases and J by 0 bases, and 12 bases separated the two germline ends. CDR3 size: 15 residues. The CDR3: CASSLTGNSGNTIYF. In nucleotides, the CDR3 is TGTGCCAGCAGTTTAACCGGGAACTCTGGAAACACCATATATTTT. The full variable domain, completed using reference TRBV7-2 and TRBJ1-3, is GAGVSQSPSNKVTEKGKDVELRCDPISGHTALYWYRQSLGQGLEFLIYFQGNSAPDKSGLPSDRFSAERTGGSVSTLTIQRTQQEDSAVYLCASSLTGNSGNTIYFGEGSWLTVV.

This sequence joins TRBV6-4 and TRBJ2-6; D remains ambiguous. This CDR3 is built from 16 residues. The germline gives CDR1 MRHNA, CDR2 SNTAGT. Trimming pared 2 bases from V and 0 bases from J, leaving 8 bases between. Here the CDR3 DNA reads TGTGCCAGCAGTGACACGGGCAACTCTGGGGCCAACGTCCTGACTTTC. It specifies CASSDTGNSGANVLTF.

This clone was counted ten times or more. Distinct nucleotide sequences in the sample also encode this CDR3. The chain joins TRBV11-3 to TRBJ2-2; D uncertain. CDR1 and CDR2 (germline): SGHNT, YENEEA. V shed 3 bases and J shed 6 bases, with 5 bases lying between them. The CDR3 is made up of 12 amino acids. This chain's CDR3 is CASSLSSGELFF. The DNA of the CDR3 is TGTGCCAGCAGCTTGAGTTCCGGGGAGCTGTTTTTT. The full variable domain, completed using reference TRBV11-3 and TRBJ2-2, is EAGVVQSPRYKIIEKKQPVAFWCNPISGHNTLYWYLQNLGQGPELLIRYENEEAVDDSQLPKDRFSAERLKGVDSTLKIQPAELGDSAVYLCASSLSSGELFFGEGSRLTVL.

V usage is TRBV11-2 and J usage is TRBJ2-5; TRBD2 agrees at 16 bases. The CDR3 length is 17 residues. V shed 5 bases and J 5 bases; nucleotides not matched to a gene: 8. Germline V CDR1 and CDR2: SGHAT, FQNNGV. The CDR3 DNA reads TGTGCCAGCAGCCACGGGACTAGCGGGAGGGCCCAGGAGACCCAGTACTTC. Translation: CASSHGTSGRAQETQYF.

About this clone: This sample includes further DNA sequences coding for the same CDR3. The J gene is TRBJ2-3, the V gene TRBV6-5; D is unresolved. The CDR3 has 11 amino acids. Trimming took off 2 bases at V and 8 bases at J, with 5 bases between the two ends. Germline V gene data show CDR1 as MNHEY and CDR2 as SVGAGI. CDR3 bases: TGTGCCAGCAGTTACGGCGTTACGCAGTATTTT. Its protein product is CASSYGVTQYF.

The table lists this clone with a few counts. Written as DNA, the CDR3 is TGCAGCGTTACTCCAGGGGATAGGTCTCTCGAGCAGTACTTC. Amino acid sequence: CSVTPGDRSLEQYF. J is TRBJ2-5 and V is TRBV29-1, with TRBD1 as a possible D gene (6 bases). Near its end, the DNA agrees better with TRBJ2-7, so the J call may be wrong. The germline V gene encodes CDR1 SQVTM and CDR2 ANQGSEA. CDR3 length: 14 amino acids.

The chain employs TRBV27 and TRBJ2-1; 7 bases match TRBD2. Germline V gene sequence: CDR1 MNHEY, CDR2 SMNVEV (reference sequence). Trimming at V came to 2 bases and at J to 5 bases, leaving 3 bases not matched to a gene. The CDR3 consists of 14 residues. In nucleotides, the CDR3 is TGTGCCAGCAGTTTAGGTCTAGCGGACAATGAGCAGTTCTTC. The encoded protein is CASSLGLADNEQFF.